The 26 T cell receptor beta chains reported below all come from one sample, sequenced in a study of blood T cell repertoires in COVID-19. Profiled with immunoSEQ multiplex PCR; TCRdb holds only in-frame clones, not every one. The sample includes about 150,000 clones, around 85% of them seen just once. The specimen was peripheral blood. The receptors derive from a man aged 55 to 70 with COVID-19, enrolled during active disease.

The chain employs TRBV6-6 and TRBJ1-2, with D perhaps TRBD1 (5 bases). Trimming removed 6 bases at V and 8 bases at J, with 16 bases between. The CDR3 has 13 amino acids. Germline lookup yields CDR1 MNHNY and CDR2 SVGAGI (reference sequence). This CDR3 is CASSSPTAWGYTF. The CDR3 DNA follows: TGTGCCAGCAGCTCGCCGACAGCCTGGGGCTACACCTTC.

The chain carries TRBV24-1 and TRBJ2-7; 10 positions match TRBD1. V lost 4 bases and J lost 2; bases outside the gene matches: 4. The CDR3 is 15 residues long. In germline, CDR1 is KGHDR, CDR2 SFDVKD. The chain's CDR3 is CATSDPGQGAYEQYF. The CDR3 DNA reads as TGTGCCACCAGTGACCCCGGACAGGGGGCCTACGAGCAGTACTTC.

The chain couples TRBV19 to TRBJ2-2, with 9 bases fitting TRBD2. CDR3 size: 17 residues. Germline V gene data show CDR1 as LNHDA and CDR2 as SQIVND (reference sequence). V lost 3 bases to trimming and J lost 5 bases; unmatched junction nucleotides: 10. CDR3 protein: CASSIEIAGVRTGELFF. The CDR3 nucleotides read TGTGCCAGTAGTATTGAGATAGCGGGAGTGCGGACCGGGGAGCTGTTTTTT.

The chain joins TRBV28 to TRBJ2-1; 7 bases map to TRBD1. V lost 5 bases and J lost 6; bases outside the gene matches: 7. The CDR3 totals 14 residues. Germline V lookup: CDR1 MDHEN, CDR2 SYDVKM. The CDR3 nucleotides are TGTGCCAGCAGTGCTGGGACAGATCCCAATGAGCAGTTCTTC. Protein product: CASSAGTDPNEQFF.

V and J are TRBV24-1 and TRBJ1-5; TRBD1 is a possible D gene (5 bases). V was trimmed by 3 bases and J by 3 bases, leaving 8 bases between them. CDR3 length: 14 amino acids. CDR1 is KGHDR and CDR2 is SFDVKD in the germline V gene. In nucleotides, the CDR3 is TGTGCCACCAGTGATACGACAGCCAATCAGCCCCAGCATTTT. This codes for CATSDTTANQPQHF.

This rearrangement joins TRBV5-1 to TRBJ1-1, with 10 bases fitting TRBD1. In germline, CDR1 is SGHRS, CDR2 YFSETQ. The trim removed 5 bases at V and 1 base at J, leaving 8 bases unmatched. This CDR3 comprises 16 residues. Here the CDR3 reads CASREGQGFRNTEAFF. CDR3 coding DNA: TGCGCCAGCAGAGAGGGACAGGGGTTTAGGAACACTGAAGCTTTCTTT.

The gene calls are TRBV12-2 and TRBJ2-2; the D call in the table, TRBD1, was not verified against the DNA. TRBV12-2 represents a pseudogene. CDR3 size: 21 residues. CDR3 sequence reads: CASRLASLDRGSRLNTGELFF. The CDR3 DNA reads as TGTGCAAGTCGCTTAGCCTCTTTGGACAGGGGATCTCGTTTGAACACCGGGGAGCTGTTTTTT.

This chain's CDR3 is CASSLNAGGLQNEQFF. DNA for the CDR3: TGTGCCAGCAGCTTAAACGCGGGAGGGCTACAGAATGAGCAGTTCTTC. This sequence joins TRBV7-2 and TRBJ2-1; TRBD2 matches 9 bases. The germline V gene encodes CDR1 SGHTA and CDR2 FQGNSA. V shed 2 bases and J 7 bases; nucleotides not matched to a gene: 9. The CDR3 is 16 residues long.

In this sample, this clone turned up a few times. The chain is built from TRBV13 and TRBJ1-6; 10 bases fit TRBD1. Germline assignment: CDR1 PRHDT and CDR2 FYEKMQ (reference sequence). V shed 4 bases, J shed 0 bases, and the junction held 9 bases outside the gene matches. The CDR3 totals 19 residues. The CDR3 DNA reads as TGTGCCAGCAGCTCAGGACGTGGGACAGGGGTCTCCTATAATTCACCCCTCCACTTT. The encoded protein is CASSSGRGTGVSYNSPLHF.

Regarding this clone: This same CDR3 is encoded by further DNA sequences in the sample. CDR3 protein: CASSEQFSGNTIYF. CDR3 nucleotides: TGTGCCAGCAGTGAACAATTCTCTGGAAACACCATATATTTT. The genes are TRBV2 and TRBJ1-3; D is uncertain. Per germline, CDR1 SNHLY and CDR2 FYNNEI. Trimming left V 2 bases short and J 0 bases short, with 5 bases between. CDR3 length: 14 residues.

This sequence joins TRBV6-1 and TRBJ1-3; perhaps TRBD1 as D (5 bases). The V end was cut by 2 bases, the J end by 4 bases, with 6 bases between. Per germline, CDR1 MNHNS and CDR2 SASEGT. The CDR3 has 13 amino acids. CDR3 nucleotides: TGTGCCAGCAGTGAACAGGGAGGAAACACCATATATTTT. Translation gives CASSEQGGNTIYF.

A remark on this clone: Other DNA sequences of this sample code for an identical CDR3. The chain has TRBV3-1 (or the pseudogene TRBV3-2) and TRBJ1-2, with 8 bases lining up with TRBD1. The germline V gene has CDR1 LGHDT and CDR2 YNNKEL (reference sequence). Germline trimming cut 1 base from V and 4 bases from J; bases unmatched to any gene: 5. This CDR3 contains 15 residues. The CDR3 loop is CASSQAGGRVYGYTF. CDR3 bases: TGTGCCAGCAGCCAAGCAGGGGGCAGGGTCTATGGCTACACCTTC.

The chain links TRBV7-6 to TRBJ1-1; 9 nucleotides match TRBD1. The CDR3 loop spans 15 amino acids. Losses at the gene ends were 5 bases for V and 1 base for J; bases not matched to a gene: 5. The V gene's germline CDR1 is SGHVS and CDR2 FNYEAQ. The CDR3 loop is CASSPGGQGNTEAFF. The CDR3, as DNA: TGTGCCAGCAGCCCCGGGGGACAGGGGAACACTGAAGCTTTCTTT.

The chain joins TRBV11-2 to TRBJ1-1; TRBD1 agrees at 10 bases. CDR3 length: 14 residues. V trimming: 6 bases; J trimming: 7 bases; junction bases outside the gene matches: 8. Germline V gene lookup returns CDR1 SGHAT and CDR2 FQNNGV. The CDR3 reads CASRLGTGAGEAFF. The CDR3, as DNA: TGTGCCAGCAGACTCGGGACAGGGGCAGGTGAAGCTTTCTTT.

J is TRBJ2-7 and V is TRBV3-1 (or the pseudogene TRBV3-2); no reliable D call. This CDR3 spans 13 amino acids. The V gene's germline CDR1 is LGHDT and CDR2 YNNKEL (reference sequence). Deletions cut 4 bases from V and 6 bases from J, with 13 bases between. In DNA, the CDR3 is TGTGCCAGCAGCCCGCGGCTTGTAGGCGAGCAGTACTTC. It specifies CASSPRLVGEQYF.

A remark on this clone: Its ends do not fully match the called genes, so a read error is possible. Distinct nucleotide sequences in the sample also encode this CDR3. This rearrangement joins TRBV30 to TRBJ2-2; D is possibly TRBD2 (6 bases). Germline lookup yields CDR1 GTSNPN and CDR2 SVGIG (reference sequence). This CDR3 region has 14 residues. The CDR3 is CAWSKRGGTGELFF. DNA of the CDR3: TGCGCCTGGAGTAAAAGGGGAGGCACCGGGGAGCTGTTTTTT. Complete variable domain (other parts from reference TRBV30 and TRBJ2-2): SQTIHQWPATLVQPVGSPLSLECTVEGTSNPNLYWYRQAAGRGLQLLFYSVGIGQISSEVPQNLSASRPQDRQFILSSKKLLLSDSGFYLCAWSKRGGTGELFFGEGSRLTVL.

The chain recombines TRBV27 with TRBJ2-2; 12 bases agree with TRBD2. CDR3 size: 15 residues. Trimming at V came to 6 bases and at J to 6 bases, leaving 5 bases not matched to a gene. The germline V gene has CDR1 MNHEY and CDR2 SMNVEV (reference sequence). In nucleotides, the CDR3 is TGTGCCAGCAGCTACCTAGCGGGAGGGCCCGGGGAGCTGTTTTTT. It is translated as CASSYLAGGPGELFF.

Here the CDR3 reads CASSRQGTYNEQFF. CDR3 nucleotides: TGTGCCAGCTCACGACAGGGGACCTACAATGAGCAGTTCTTC. The chain links TRBV18 to TRBJ2-1; 8 nucleotides align to TRBD1. There are 14 residues in the CDR3. The junction had 1 base not matched to a gene; V was cut back by 4 bases and J by 2 bases. CDR1 and CDR2 from the germline V gene are KGHSH and LQKENI.

The gene calls are TRBV7-2 and TRBJ1-2, with 7 nucleotides matching TRBD1. This CDR3 has 15 residues. The V gene's germline CDR1 is SGHTA and CDR2 FQGNSA. V was pared by 5 bases and J by 0 bases, with 6 bases of the junction left unmatched. CDR3 DNA sequence: TGTGCCAGCAGCACCTACAGGGGACCTAACTATGGCTACACCTTC. It encodes CASSTYRGPNYGYTF.

The rearrangement uses TRBV19 and TRBJ1-6; D may be TRBD1 (6 bases). CDR3 length: 16 residues. Per the germline V gene, CDR1 is LNHDA and CDR2 is SQIVND (reference sequence). Trimming took off 4 bases at V and 4 bases at J, with 14 bases between the two ends. This CDR3 is CASSTAGTLYNSPLHF. For the CDR3, the DNA is TGTGCCAGTAGTACAGCCGGGACACTTTATAATTCACCCCTCCACTTT.

CDR3 coding DNA: TGTGCCAGCAGCGTTACAACTAGCGGGGCAGAGACCCAGTACTTC. Translated, it gives CASSVTTSGAETQYF. This chain joins TRBV9 and TRBJ2-5; 10 bases are shared with TRBD2. V gave up 2 bases and J gave up 4 bases; unmatched junction bases: 5. This CDR3 has 15 residues. The germline CDR1 and CDR2 sequences are SGDLS and YYNGEE.

In this sample, this clone turned up once. This chain uses TRBV18 with TRBJ2-7; 10 nucleotides line up with TRBD1. The V gene end was trimmed by 5 bases and the J gene end by 1 base; junction bases not matched to a gene: 5. CDR1 is KGHSH, CDR2 LQKENI, per germline. The CDR3 runs 15 residues. CDR3 in amino acids: CASSARDRGSYEQYF. CDR3 bases: TGTGCCAGCTCAGCCCGGGACAGGGGATCCTACGAGCAGTACTTC.

The chain recombines TRBV27 with TRBJ1-5; a weak D match, TRBD1 (6 bases). The V gene lost 6 bases and the J gene lost 2 bases, with 11 bases spanning the gap. Germline V gene sequence: CDR1 MNHEY, CDR2 SMNVEV (reference sequence). The CDR3 consists of 14 residues. The CDR3 reads CASSPGQRNQPQHF. As DNA, the CDR3 is TGTGCCAGCAGCCCCGGACAGCGCAATCAGCCCCAGCATTTT.

This clone was observed a single time. The chain is built from TRBV6-2 or TRBV6-3 and TRBJ2-7, with TRBD1 identical over 7 bases. This CDR3 is built from 14 residues. Trimming at V came to 5 bases and at J to 2 bases, leaving 6 bases not matched to a gene. Germline values: CDR1 MNHEY, CDR2 SVGEGT. The CDR3 reads CASSVTGAPYEQYF. Here the CDR3 DNA reads TGTGCCAGCAGTGTTACAGGGGCACCCTACGAGCAGTACTTC.

The rearrangement joins TRBV7-3 to TRBJ2-3, with D perhaps TRBD2 (6 bases). The germline CDR1 and CDR2 sequences are SGHTA and FQGTGA. Trimming removed 8 bases from V and 1 base from J, with 10 bases in between. CDR3 length equals 13 residues. The CDR3 loop reads CASRGAGTDTQYF. CDR3 nucleotides: TGTGCCAGCCGCGGGGCAGGCACAGATACGCAGTATTTT.

J is TRBJ2-5 and V is TRBV5-4, with 11 nucleotides matching TRBD1. V shed 4 bases, J shed 5 bases, and the junction held 7 bases outside the gene matches. Looked up from germline, CDR1 is SGHNT and CDR2 is YYREEE (reference sequence). There are 15 residues in the CDR3. CDR3 sequence reads: CASSAADRGQETQYF. The DNA for the CDR3 is TGTGCCAGCAGCGCGGCGGACAGGGGGCAGGAGACCCAGTACTTC.